This T cell receptor (beta chain) stems from a study of T cells in localized non-small cell lung cancer. The study's findings and limits: Uninvolved adjacent lung had the highest recorded T cell clonality, with tumor below it.

With regard to this clone: Its matching antigen is unknown.

J gave up 8 bases and V 10 bases, and 22 bases lay outside the gene matches. This CDR3 comprises 17 residues. The germline V gene has CDR1 MNHGY and CDR2 SAAAGT. The table came from immunoSEQ multiplex PCR; TCRdb's copy has only in-frame clones and leaves some out. Among some 2,200 clones, 37% were seen once, and the ten largest hold more than 5.5%. This chain connects TRBV6-8 to TRBJ2-4; 8 positions agree with TRBD2. The TCR was taken from a female donor older than 55 with stage I lung adenocarcinoma. Source: lung tumor tissue, taken before any cancer treatment. The DNA for the CDR3 is TGTGCCATCAGCCGATGGGGGTTTCCTTCGGGAGGGGACATTCAGTACTTC. This codes for CAISRWGFPSGGDIQYF.